This entry lists 10 T cell receptor beta chains sequenced from one sample in a study of blood T cell repertoires in COVID-19. Clones were read by immunoSEQ multiplex PCR, and TCRdb kept only the in-frame ones, dropping some. Here the sample spans around 100,000 clones, around 85% being singletons. The sample taken for sequencing was peripheral blood. Receptor source: a man aged 50 to 59 with active or convalescent COVID-19.

This chain joins TRBV13 and TRBJ1-2; TRBD1 is a possible D gene (5 bases). The length of the CDR3 is 14 residues. Trimming shortened V by 1 base and J by 8 bases, and 14 bases separated the two germline ends. The V gene's germline CDR1 is PRHDT and CDR2 FYEKMQ (reference sequence). CDR3 loop: CASSLAGTQMGYTF. The CDR3 DNA reads as TGTGCCAGCAGCTTAGCCGGGACTCAGATGGGCTACACCTTC.

The V and J genes are TRBV27 and TRBJ1-5; D unresolved. Trimming cost V 2 bases and J 6 bases, with 8 bases left between them. The V gene's germline CDR1 is MNHEY and CDR2 SMNVEV (reference sequence). The CDR3 consists of 13 residues. The CDR3 reads CASSLGQSQPQHF. The CDR3 nucleotides read TGTGCCAGCAGTTTAGGGCAAAGTCAGCCCCAGCATTTT.

This chain connects TRBV7-8 to TRBJ2-2, with D tentatively TRBD1 (6 bases). Germline CDR1 SGHVS, CDR2 FQNEAQ. V lost 6 bases, J lost 4 bases, and 18 bases lay in between. This CDR3 is built from 16 residues. CDR3 coding DNA: TGTGCCAGCAGGCATCTCAGGGGACGCGGCACCGGGGAGCTGTTTTTT. This gives the protein CASRHLRGRGTGELFF. Supplemented by reference TRBV7-8 and TRBJ2-2, the full variable domain reads GAGVSQSPRYKVAKRGQDVALRCDPISGHVSLFWYQQALGQGPEFLTYFQNEAQLDKSGLPSDRFFAERPEGSVSTLKIQRTQQEDSAVYLCASRHLRGRGTGELFFGEGSRLTVL.

The rearrangement links TRBV6-5 to TRBJ1-3, with D uncertain. CDR1 and CDR2 (germline): MNHEY, SVGAGI. The CDR3 consists of 11 residues. Trimming removed 8 bases from V and 1 base from J, with 3 bases in between. DNA of the CDR3: TGTGCCAGCTATTCTGGAAACACCATATATTTT. Its translation: CASYSGNTIYF.

The rearrangement links TRBV28 to TRBJ2-4; TRBD2 agrees at 12 bases. CDR3 length equals 19 residues. CDR1 and CDR2 (germline): MDHEN, SYDVKM. The V and J ends lost 3 bases and 0 bases, in that order; junction bases with no gene match: 9. CDR3 DNA: TGTGCCAGCAGTTTCTCCGGGACTAGCGGGCTTCAAGCCAAAAACATTCAGTACTTC. It translates to CASSFSGTSGLQAKNIQYF.

This chain connects TRBV7-2 to TRBJ1-2, with 11 bases aligning to TRBD1. The V gene's germline CDR1 is SGHTA and CDR2 FQGNSA. The CDR3 is made up of 15 amino acids. Germline trimming cut 4 bases from V and 1 base from J; bases unmatched to any gene: 2. Written as DNA, the CDR3 is TGTGCCAGCAGCTATGGGACAGGGGGTAACTATGGCTACACCTTC. It translates to CASSYGTGGNYGYTF.

This chain joins TRBV24-1 and TRBJ2-1, with D possibly TRBD1 on 6 matching bases. This CDR3 spans 13 amino acids. Trimming stripped 10 bases from V and 3 bases from J, with 12 bases between. The germline V gene has CDR1 KGHDR and CDR2 SFDVKD. The CDR3 reads CATEGQNYNEQFF. The CDR3 DNA follows: TGTGCCACAGAAGGACAGAACTACAATGAGCAGTTCTTC.

The V call is TRBV4-2, the J call TRBJ1-4; a weak D match, TRBD1 (6 bases). This CDR3 region has 17 residues. V was trimmed by 1 base and J by 8 bases, leaving 20 bases between them. Per the germline V gene, CDR1 is LGHNA and CDR2 is YNFKEQ. CDR3 in amino acids: CASSQGVQRQAFEKLFF. The DNA of the CDR3 is TGTGCCAGCAGCCAAGGGGTGCAACGACAGGCATTCGAAAAACTGTTTTTT.

V is TRBV11-2 and J is TRBJ1-1; no clear D. The length of the CDR3 is 14 residues. CDR1 and CDR2 (germline): SGHAT, FQNNGV. V lost 0 bases to trimming and J lost 12 bases, with 17 bases between them. CDR3 nucleotides: TGTGCCAGCAGCTTAGATCGAAAGTCTACCGTCCCTTTCTTT. It yields the protein CASSLDRKSTVPFF.

The chain links TRBV5-1 to TRBJ1-4, with 7 bases fitting TRBD1. V lost 5 bases and J lost 5; bases outside the gene matches: 9. In germline, CDR1 is SGHRS, CDR2 YFSETQ. This CDR3 comprises 15 residues. CDR3 amino acids: CASSSQGSFNEKLFF. The CDR3 nucleotides are TGCGCCAGCAGTTCACAGGGGTCCTTCAATGAAAAACTGTTTTTT.